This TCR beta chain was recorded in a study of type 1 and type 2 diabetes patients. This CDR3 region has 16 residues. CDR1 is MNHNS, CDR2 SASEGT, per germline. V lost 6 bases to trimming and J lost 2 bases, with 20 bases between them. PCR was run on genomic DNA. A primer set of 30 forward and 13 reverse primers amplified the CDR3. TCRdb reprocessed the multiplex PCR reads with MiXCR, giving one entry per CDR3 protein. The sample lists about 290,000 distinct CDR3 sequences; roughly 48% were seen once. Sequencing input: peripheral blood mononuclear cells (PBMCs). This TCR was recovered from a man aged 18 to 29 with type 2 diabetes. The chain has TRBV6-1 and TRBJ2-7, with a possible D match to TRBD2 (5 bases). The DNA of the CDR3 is TGTGCCAGCAGCTTCAGTGGAAGCCAGAGGGCCTACGAGCAGTACTTC. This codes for CASSFSGSQRAYEQYF.